These 30 T cell receptor beta chains originate from one sample sequenced in a study of shared clonotypes between healthy human individuals. The data were produced by immunoSEQ multiplex PCR, yet TCRdb's version contains in-frame clones alone and is incomplete. Of about 470,000 clones in the sample, roughly 77% were seen once. The sample was PBMCs. These receptors came from a woman aged 40 to 49 in good health. Some clones in this sample may be carry-over from other donors' samples.

The J gene is TRBJ2-3, the V gene TRBV18, with 8 positions matching TRBD1. The CDR3 extends over 15 amino acids. The germline V gene encodes CDR1 KGHSH and CDR2 LQKENI. Trimming cost V 2 bases and J 3 bases; bases outside gene matches: 4. The CDR3, as DNA: TGTGCCAGCTCACCAACGGACAGGGCGACAGATACGCAGTATTTT. Amino acid sequence: CASSPTDRATDTQYF.

A few counts support this clone. This rearrangement joins TRBV7-3 to TRBJ2-3; TRBD2 matches 8 bases. V was clipped by 2 bases and J by 3 bases; unmatched bases: 10. The CDR3 covers 17 residues. Germline V gene lookup returns CDR1 SGHTA and CDR2 FQGTGA. CDR3 nucleotide sequence: TGTGCCAGCAGCTTACGGGTGGCGGGAGGAGGGACAGATACGCAGTATTTT. Protein sequence: CASSLRVAGGGTDTQYF.

Regarding this clone: Other DNA sequences of this sample code for an identical CDR3. The V call is TRBV2, the J call TRBJ1-5; D is unclear. Germline values: CDR1 SNHLY, CDR2 FYNNEI. The CDR3 has 12 residues. With 4 bases removed from V and 4 bases from J, the gap between germline ends came to 5 bases. Here the CDR3 reads CASSGGNQPQHF. The CDR3 nucleotides are TGTGCCAGCAGTGGCGGTAATCAGCCCCAGCATTTT. Looking up the rest from reference TRBV2 and TRBJ1-5 gives the full variable domain: EPEVTQTPSHQVTQMGQEVILRCVPISNHLYFYWYRQILGQKVEFLVSFYNNEISEKSEIFDDQFSVERPDGSNFTLKIRSTKLEDSAMYFCASSGGNQPQHFGDGTRLSIL.

This chain connects TRBV6-1 to TRBJ1-2; D uncertain. The CDR3 totals 12 residues. Trimming shortened V by 7 bases and J by 2 bases, and 8 bases separated the two germline ends. Looked up from germline, CDR1 is MNHNS and CDR2 is SASEGT. The CDR3 DNA sequence: TGTGCCAGCACCCTAAGAAACTATGGCTACACCTTC. This encodes CASTLRNYGYTF.

V gene TRBV5-1 combines with J gene TRBJ1-2; perhaps TRBD1 as D (5 bases). Looked up from germline, CDR1 is SGHRS and CDR2 is YFSETQ. The V and J ends lost 5 bases and 2 bases respectively, with 16 bases between them. This CDR3 has 15 amino acids. For the CDR3, the DNA is TGCGCCAGCAGTTTAGGACAAAAACCCAACTATGGCTACACCTTC. Protein product: CASSLGQKPNYGYTF.

The chain couples TRBV6-1 to TRBJ2-4; no clear D. The germline V and J ends were trimmed by 0 bases and 2 bases, with 8 bases remaining between them. The CDR3 runs to 15 residues. Germline CDR1 MNHNS, CDR2 SASEGT. CDR3 amino acids: CASSEALGSKNIQYF. In nucleotides, the CDR3 is TGTGCCAGCAGTGAAGCTTTGGGGTCCAAAAACATTCAGTACTTC.

The chain carries TRBV6-6 and TRBJ2-7; 7 bases align to TRBD1. The CDR3 covers 14 residues. Germline assignment: CDR1 MNHNY and CDR2 SVGAGI (reference sequence). V trimming: 7 bases; J trimming: 2 bases; junction bases outside the gene matches: 8. The CDR3 DNA follows: TGTGCCAGCACCCCGACAGGGCCGGCCTACGAGCAGTACTTC. It codes for CASTPTGPAYEQYF.

The rearrangement uses TRBV7-2 and TRBJ2-5, with a tentative D call TRBD2 (6 bases). CDR3 length: 17 residues. The V end was cut by 5 bases, the J end by 5 bases, with 24 bases between. The germline V gene encodes CDR1 SGHTA and CDR2 FQGNSA. CDR3 coding DNA: TGTGCCAGCAGCCAACCCCTGGTCCGCGGGACCCAGGAGACCCAGTACTTC. It encodes CASSQPLVRGTQETQYF.

This chain uses TRBV18 with TRBJ1-2; a possible D gene is TRBD1 (6 bases). The CDR3 is made up of 16 amino acids. Per germline, CDR1 KGHSH and CDR2 LQKENI. The V gene lost 1 base and the J gene lost 3 bases, with 15 bases spanning the gap. CDR3 nucleotides: TGTGCCAGCTCACCACGCATACAGGGTATTGACTATGGCTACACCTTC. It specifies CASSPRIQGIDYGYTF.

The chain recombines TRBV4-1 with TRBJ1-3; a weak D match, TRBD1 (6 bases). Trimming stripped 4 bases from V and 4 bases from J, with 11 bases between. The V gene's germline CDR1 is MGHRA and CDR2 YSYEKL. This CDR3 comprises 14 residues. This CDR3 is CASSPRGPGNTIYF. As DNA, the CDR3 is TGCGCCAGCAGCCCCCGGGGGCCGGGAAACACCATATATTTT.

The rearrangement joins TRBV14 to TRBJ2-2; 7 bases map to TRBD2. Per the germline V gene, CDR1 is SGHDN and CDR2 is FVKESK. CDR3 length: 15 amino acids. V shed 4 bases, J shed 4 bases, and the junction held 6 bases outside the gene matches. CDR3 sequence: CASSPIAGFTGELFF. DNA of the CDR3: TGTGCCAGCAGCCCCATAGCGGGTTTCACCGGGGAGCTGTTTTTT. The full variable domain, with the rest looked up from reference TRBV14 and TRBJ2-2, is EAGVTQFPSHSVIEKGQTVTLRCDPISGHDNLYWYRRVMGKEIKFLLHFVKESKQDESGMPNNRFLAERTGGTYSTLKVQPAELEDSGVYFCASSPIAGFTGELFFGEGSRLTVL.

This chain uses TRBV7-6 with TRBJ1-3; D is uncertain. CDR1 and CDR2 from the germline V gene are SGHVS and FNYEAQ. V was cut by 0 bases and J by 0 bases, with 9 bases left in between. The CDR3 loop spans 16 amino acids. CDR3 sequence reads: CASSLAAGGSGNTIYF. The CDR3 DNA sequence: TGTGCCAGCAGCTTAGCGGCAGGCGGCTCTGGAAACACCATATATTTT.

This chain links TRBV5-6 with TRBJ2-7; D is undetermined. Trimming cost V 1 base and J 4 bases, with 12 bases left between them. The length of the CDR3 is 14 residues. From germline, CDR1 is SGHDT and CDR2 YYEEEE. CDR3 loop: CASSLSVGLYEQYF. The CDR3 nucleotides read TGTGCCAGCAGCTTGTCGGTCGGCCTTTACGAGCAGTACTTC.

This chain uses TRBV2 with TRBJ2-1; 8 positions agree with TRBD1. Germline V gene data show CDR1 as SNHLY and CDR2 as FYNNEI. The CDR3 spans 14 residues. The V gene end was trimmed by 7 bases and the J gene end by 4 bases; junction bases not matched to a gene: 6. The DNA of the CDR3 is TGTGCCAGCAAAGGGGGACAGGTATACAATGAGCAGTTCTTC. It codes for CASKGGQVYNEQFF.

This clone came up many times. V is TRBV29-1 and J is TRBJ2-1; 8 bases line up with TRBD1. Trimming took 4 bases from V and 3 from J; bases not matched to a gene: 8. The CDR3 length is 15 residues. Germline V gene lookup returns CDR1 SQVTM and CDR2 ANQGSEA. The chain's CDR3 is CSVGVSGGGYNEQFF. The CDR3 DNA reads as TGCAGCGTTGGAGTTTCAGGGGGCGGCTACAATGAGCAGTTCTTC.

Only a few counts were recorded for this clone. V and J are TRBV2 and TRBJ2-7; 11 bases line up with TRBD1. Per germline, CDR1 SNHLY and CDR2 FYNNEI. The junction had 5 bases not matched to a gene; V was cut back by 2 bases and J by 5 bases. The length of the CDR3 is 15 residues. The CDR3: CASSEWDRGKNEQYF. The CDR3 DNA reads as TGTGCCAGCAGTGAATGGGACAGGGGGAAGAACGAGCAGTACTTC.

This clone came up many times. V gene TRBV6-5 combines with J gene TRBJ2-7; D gene uncertain. Germline-derived CDR1 and CDR2 are MNHEY and SVGAGI. CDR3 length equals 15 residues. Trimming pared 6 bases from V and 7 bases from J, leaving 22 bases between. CDR3: CASSLSLDKLKEQYF. The CDR3 coding sequence is TGTGCCAGCAGCCTCAGTCTAGACAAACTGAAAGAGCAGTACTTC.

The chain recombines TRBV20-1 with TRBJ1-2; D not certain. CDR1 is DFQATT, CDR2 SNEGSKA, per germline (reference sequence). This CDR3 spans 10 amino acids. V lost 5 bases to trimming and J lost 2 bases, with 3 bases between them. This CDR3 is CSAVNYGYTF. In nucleotides, the CDR3 is TGCAGTGCTGTCAACTATGGCTACACCTTC.

This chain uses TRBV29-1 with TRBJ1-1; tentative D call: TRBD1 (6 bases). V shed 4 bases and J shed 2 bases, with 14 bases lying between them. This CDR3 is 14 amino acids long. Germline CDR1 and CDR2: SQVTM and ANQGSEA. CDR3 loop: CSVVRQQGNTEAFF. The CDR3 nucleotides read TGCAGCGTTGTTAGGCAACAGGGAAACACTGAAGCTTTCTTT.

This clone was seen just once. This chain links TRBV28 with TRBJ2-7; a weak D match, TRBD1 (6 bases). This CDR3 is built from 12 residues. Germline values: CDR1 MDHEN, CDR2 SYDVKM. Trimming removed 8 bases from V and 0 bases from J, with 8 bases in between. The CDR3 region has the DNA TGTGCCAGCGGACAGCCCTCCTACGAGCAGTACTTC. Translated, it gives CASGQPSYEQYF.

The chain has TRBV9 and TRBJ2-2; D ambiguous. Germline assignment: CDR1 SGDLS and CDR2 YYNGEE. The CDR3 sequence is 14 residues long. The V end was cut by 0 bases, the J end by 5 bases, with 8 bases between. The CDR3: CASSVGSLTGELFF. The CDR3, as DNA: TGTGCCAGCAGCGTAGGTAGTTTAACCGGGGAGCTGTTTTTT. Filled out from reference TRBV9 and TRBJ2-2, the complete variable domain reads DSGVTQTPKHLITATGQRVTLRCSPRSGDLSVYWYQQSLDQGLQFLIQYYNGEERAKGNILERFSAQQFPDLHSELNLSSLELGDSALYFCASSVGSLTGELFFGEGSRLTVL.

This clone was recorded at least ten times. The chain is built from TRBV27 and TRBJ2-2; 9 nucleotides match TRBD1. This CDR3 contains 13 residues. Germline V gives CDR1 MNHEY, CDR2 SMNVEV (reference sequence). Trimming at V came to 10 bases and at J to 6 bases, leaving 6 bases not matched to a gene. The CDR3 sequence is CATRTGEAGELFF. The CDR3 DNA follows: TGTGCCACCCGGACAGGGGAGGCCGGGGAGCTGTTTTTT.

V and J are TRBV5-4 and TRBJ2-1; weak D call: TRBD2 (6 bases). This CDR3 has 14 amino acids. Looked up from germline, CDR1 is SGHNT and CDR2 is YYREEE (reference sequence). V lost 0 bases and J lost 8, with 12 bases in between. CDR3 residues: CASSLERPGDEQFF. DNA of the CDR3: TGTGCCAGCAGCTTGGAAAGGCCGGGGGATGAGCAGTTCTTC.

The gene calls are TRBV29-1 and TRBJ2-5, with a possible D match to TRBD1 (5 bases). The J call may be mistaken, given a closer DNA end match to TRBJ2-7. CDR1 is SQVTM and CDR2 is ANQGSEA in the germline V gene. The CDR3 totals 13 residues. The CDR3 spells CSVGYDSFYEQYF. CDR3 DNA: TGCAGCGTTGGCTATGACAGCTTCTACGAGCAGTACTTC.

The V call is TRBV7-9, the J call TRBJ2-5; D call uncertain. The CDR3 loop spans 14 amino acids. Germline CDR1 and CDR2: SEHNR and FQNEAQ (reference sequence). Deletions cut 1 base from V and 1 base from J, with 7 bases between. CDR3 coding DNA: TGTGCCAGCAGCTTAGTGGTCAGCCAAGAGACCCAGTACTTC. The encoded protein is CASSLVVSQETQYF.

This rearrangement joins TRBV7-6 to TRBJ2-2, with TRBD2 matching 7 bases. The V segment lost 5 bases and the J segment 5 bases; nucleotides outside the gene matches: 14. The CDR3 covers 17 residues. From germline, CDR1 is SGHVS and CDR2 FNYEAQ. The CDR3 here is CASSPSGGGVGTGELFF. CDR3 sequence (DNA): TGTGCCAGCAGCCCCTCTGGGGGGGGTGTCGGGACCGGGGAGCTGTTTTTT.

In DNA, the CDR3 is TGTGCCATCCAAACCCTTCCCAATGAGCAGTTCTTC. Its protein is CAIQTLPNEQFF. The rearrangement links TRBV28 to TRBJ2-1; D unresolved. The CDR3 contains 12 residues. Germline CDR1 MDHEN, CDR2 SYDVKM. Trimming left V 10 bases short and J 6 bases short, with 13 bases between.

The chain uses TRBV28 and TRBJ1-3; D unclear. Germline CDR1 MDHEN, CDR2 SYDVKM. This CDR3 spans 15 amino acids. V lost 6 bases and J 0 bases, leaving 12 bases between the germline ends. The CDR3 here is CASSPDNVSGNTIYF. CDR3 in DNA: TGTGCCAGCAGCCCAGACAACGTCTCTGGAAACACCATATATTTT. Drawing the rest from reference TRBV28 and TRBJ1-3, the complete variable domain is DVKVTQSSRYLVKRTGEKVFLECVQDMDHENMFWYRQDPGLGLRLIYFSYDVKMKEKGDIPEGYSVSREKKERFSLILESASTNQTSMYLCASSPDNVSGNTIYFGEGSWLTVV.

The chain joins TRBV11-3 to TRBJ2-7; perhaps TRBD2 as D (6 bases). The CDR3 consists of 13 residues. The ends were cut back, 2 bases at V and 6 bases at J, with 11 bases in the middle. Germline loops: CDR1 SGHNT, CDR2 YENEEA. CDR3 sequence: CASSLRRDSEQYF. In nucleotides, the CDR3 is TGTGCCAGCAGCTTAAGGCGGGATAGCGAGCAGTACTTC. Variable domain in full (rest from reference TRBV11-3 and TRBJ2-7): EAGVVQSPRYKIIEKKQPVAFWCNPISGHNTLYWYLQNLGQGPELLIRYENEEAVDDSQLPKDRFSAERLKGVDSTLKIQPAELGDSAVYLCASSLRRDSEQYFGPGTRLTVT.

The J gene is TRBJ1-1, the V gene TRBV5-8; 8 bases are a match to TRBD1. CDR1 and CDR2 (germline): SGHTS, YDEGEE. V dropped 2 bases and J dropped 8; count of bases not matched to a gene: 2. This CDR3 spans 12 amino acids. In nucleotides, the CDR3 is TGTGCCAGCAGCTTTGGACAGGGAGAAGCTTTCTTT. It translates to CASSFGQGEAFF.